The sequence of this T cell receptor (beta chain) was determined in a study of control samples from healthy donors and cancer patients. Germline V lookup: CDR1 SNHLY, CDR2 FYNNEI. V was pared by 3 bases and J by 4 bases, with 9 bases between. The CDR3 spans 13 residues. Sequencing used immunoSEQ multiplex PCR; TCRdb keeps in-frame clones, though not all of them. The table includes around 130,000 clones, approximately 87% detected once. The TCR originated in a man aged 30-40 years in good health. Material for sequencing was blood. The chain joins TRBV2 to TRBJ1-2; tentative D call: TRBD1 (5 bases). The DNA for the CDR3 is TGTGCCAGCAGTGAGACAGTAACCTATGGCTACACCTTC. It yields the protein CASSETVTYGYTF. Based on the CDR3 plus reference TRBV2 and TRBJ1-2, the full variable domain is EPEVTQTPSHQVTQMGQEVILRCVPISNHLYFYWYRQILGQKVEFLVSFYNNEISEKSEIFDDQFSVERPDGSNFTLKIRSTKLEDSAMYFCASSETVTYGYTFGSGTRLTVV.